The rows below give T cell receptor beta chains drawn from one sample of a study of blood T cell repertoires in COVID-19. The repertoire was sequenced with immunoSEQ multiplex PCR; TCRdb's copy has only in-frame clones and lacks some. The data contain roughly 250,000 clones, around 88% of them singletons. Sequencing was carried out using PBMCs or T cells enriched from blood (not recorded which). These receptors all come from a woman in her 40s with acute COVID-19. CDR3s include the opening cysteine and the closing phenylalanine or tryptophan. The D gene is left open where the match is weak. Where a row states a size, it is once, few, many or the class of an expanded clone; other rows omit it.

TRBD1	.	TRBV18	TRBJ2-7	TGTGCCAGCTCCGTTGGACAGGGACCCTACGAGCAGTACTTC	CASSVGQGPYEQYF
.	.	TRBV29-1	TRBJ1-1	TGCAGCGTTGTTCACTACACTGAAGCTTTCTTT	CSVVHYTEAFF
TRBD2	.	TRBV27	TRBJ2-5	TGTGCCAGCAGTTTATCGGGGACTAGCGGGAGGGCCTGGGAGACCCAGTACTTC	CASSLSGTSGRAWETQYF
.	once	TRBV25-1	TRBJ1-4	TGTGCCAGCAGTGTAGACAGCTATAATGAAAAACTGTTTTTT	CASSVDSYNEKLFF
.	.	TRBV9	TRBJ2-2	TGTGCCAGCAGCGTAGGTGGCGGGGCCTGGACCGGGGAGCTGTTTTTT	CASSVGGGAWTGELFF
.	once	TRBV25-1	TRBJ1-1	TGTGCCAGCACGAGGGGGAGGGAAACTGAAGCTTTCTTT	CASTRGRETEAFF
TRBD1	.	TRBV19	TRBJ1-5	TGTGCCAGTAGTACCCAGACAGGGGGTCAGCCCCAGCATTTT	CASSTQTGGQPQHF
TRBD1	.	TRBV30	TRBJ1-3	TGTGCCTGGAGGGATACAGGGGGTGCTGGAAACACCATATATTTT	CAWRDTGGAGNTIYF
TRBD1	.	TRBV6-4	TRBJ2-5	TGTGCCAGCAGTGTCGCAGGGGGAGACCAAGAGACCCAGTACTTC	CASSVAGGDQETQYF
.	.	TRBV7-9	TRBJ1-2	TGTGCCAGCAGCTCAGGTCCTAACTATGGCTACACCTTC	CASSSGPNYGYTF
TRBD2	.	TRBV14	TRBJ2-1	TGTGCCAGCAGCCAGCAGACTAGCGGGTTGGATGAGCAGTTCTTC	CASSQQTSGLDEQFF
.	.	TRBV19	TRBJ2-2	TGTGCCAGTACTTTTTCCACCGGGGAGCTGTTTTTT	CASTFSTGELFF
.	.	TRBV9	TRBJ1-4	TGTGCCAGCAGCGTAGGAACAGGGTCTGAAAAACTGTTTTTT	CASSVGTGSEKLFF
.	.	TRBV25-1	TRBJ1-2	TGTGCCAGCAACCTTATGGGAGTCTACACCTTC	CASNLMGVYTF
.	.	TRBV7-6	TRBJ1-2	TGTGCCAGCAGCCCAAGCCGAACCCAATCCTATGGCTACACCTTC	CASSPSRTQSYGYTF
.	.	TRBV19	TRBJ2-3	TGTGCCAGTAGTCCAGGGCCGCCGGATACGCAGTATTTT	CASSPGPPDTQYF
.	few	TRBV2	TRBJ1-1	TGTGCCAGCAGATCAGGGATGAACACTGAAGCTTTCTTT	CASRSGMNTEAFF
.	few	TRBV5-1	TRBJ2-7	TGCGCCAGCAGCAATCCGGGACTCGCCTACGAGCAGTACTTC	CASSNPGLAYEQYF
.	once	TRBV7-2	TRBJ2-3	TGTGCCAGCAGCTTAAAGGGGCCTGGCACAGATACGCAGTATTTT	CASSLKGPGTDTQYF
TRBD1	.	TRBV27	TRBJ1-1	TGTGCCAGCAGCCGACCGGGACAGGGGAACACTGAAGCTTTCTTT	CASSRPGQGNTEAFF
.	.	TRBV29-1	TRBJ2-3	TGCAGCGTTGAAGTTCGAAATTTAGCGGATACGCCCCCCACAGATACGCAGTATTTT	CSVEVRNLADTPPTDTQYF
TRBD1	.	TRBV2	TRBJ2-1	TGTGCCAGCAGTGAAGCTGAGGGGGCGTCCTACAATGAGCAGTTCTTC	CASSEAEGASYNEQFF
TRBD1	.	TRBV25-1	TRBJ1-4	TGTGCCAGCAGTGAAGACAGGGACACTAATGAAAAACTGTTTTTT	CASSEDRDTNEKLFF
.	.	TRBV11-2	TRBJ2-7	TGTGCCAGCAGCTTAGCGGGTACTTACGAGCAGTACTTC	CASSLAGTYEQYF
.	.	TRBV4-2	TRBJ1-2	TGTGCCAGCAGCCAAACGGGATCCAGTGCGGGCTACACCTTC	CASSQTGSSAGYTF
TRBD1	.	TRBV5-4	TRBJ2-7	TGTGCCAGCAGCTTGGGGTTCACAGGGGGGTCCTACGAGCAGTACTTC	CASSLGFTGGSYEQYF
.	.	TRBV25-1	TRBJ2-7	TGTGCCAGCAGTCTACCAGGGTTCCAGTACGAGCAGTACTTC	CASSLPGFQYEQYF
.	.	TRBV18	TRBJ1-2	TGTGCCAGCTCCGCAACCGGGGACACCTATGGCTACACCTTC	CASSATGDTYGYTF
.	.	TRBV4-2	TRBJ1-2	TGTGCCAGCAGCTCAGACGGGTATGGCTACACCTTC	CASSSDGYGYTF
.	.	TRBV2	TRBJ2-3	TGTGCCAGCAGTGAACTACGAGGGCCTCAAGATACGCAGTATTTT	CASSELRGPQDTQYF
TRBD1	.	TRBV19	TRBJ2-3	TGTGCCAGTAGTCCGTTCGACAGGGTGGTCGTGCCGGATACGCAGTATTTT	CASSPFDRVVVPDTQYF
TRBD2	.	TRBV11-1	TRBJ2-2	TGTGCCAGCAGCGGACTAGCTGTGAACACCGGGGAGCTGTTTTTT	CASSGLAVNTGELFF
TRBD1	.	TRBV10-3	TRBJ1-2	TGTGCCATCAGAGCGGGACAGGGGGCTCTGGACTATGGCTACACCTTC	CAIRAGQGALDYGYTF
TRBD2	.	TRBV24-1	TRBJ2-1	TGTGCCACCAGTGATTTGCGGCTAGCGGGACGGGTAGATGAGCAGTTCTTC	CATSDLRLAGRVDEQFF
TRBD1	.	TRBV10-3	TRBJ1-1	TGTGCCACCACGAGGGGGGACAGGAACACTGAAGCTTTCTTT	CATTRGDRNTEAFF
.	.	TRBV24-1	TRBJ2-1	TGTGCCACCAGTGATCGGACATGGCTGAGGGAGCAGTTCTTC	CATSDRTWLREQFF
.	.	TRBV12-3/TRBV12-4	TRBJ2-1	TGTGCCAGCAGCCAACGGGGTGTAAATGAGCAGTTCTTC	CASSQRGVNEQFF
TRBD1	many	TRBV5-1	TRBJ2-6	TGCGCCAGCAGCTTGCGAGGGGGCTTACCATTCTCTGGGGCCAACGTCCTGACTTTC	CASSLRGGLPFSGANVLTF
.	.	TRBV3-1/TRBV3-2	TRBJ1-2	TGTGCCAGCAGCAGTGGGGGGAGGGGTCTTGACTATGGCTACACCTTC	CASSSGGRGLDYGYTF
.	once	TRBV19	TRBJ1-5	TGTGCCAGTAGTATACTCACAGCCAATCAGCCCCAGCATTTT	CASSILTANQPQHF
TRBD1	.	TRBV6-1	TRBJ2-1	TGTGCCAGCAGTGAGCCCGGGACAGCGTACAATGAGCAGTTCTTC	CASSEPGTAYNEQFF
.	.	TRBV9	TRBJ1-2	TGTGCCAGCAGCCGCCGGGGAGGGGCGGCGGATGGCTACACCTTC	CASSRRGGAADGYTF
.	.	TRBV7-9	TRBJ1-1	TGTGCCAGCAGCCCGGCCAGGACTAACACTGGGGCTTTCTTT	CASSPARTNTGAFF
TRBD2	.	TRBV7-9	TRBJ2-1	TGTGCCAGCAGCTTAGCACCTAGCGGGGGGAACTACAATGAGCAGTTCTTC	CASSLAPSGGNYNEQFF
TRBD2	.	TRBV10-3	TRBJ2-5	TGTGCCATCAGTGGGCCGACGGGGGAGGGGACCCAGTACTTC	CAISGPTGEGTQYF
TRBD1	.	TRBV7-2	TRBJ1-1	TGTGCCAGCAGCTATGACAGGGGCACTGAAGCTTTCTTT	CASSYDRGTEAFF
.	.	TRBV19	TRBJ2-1	TGTGCCAGTAGTATAAGTTGGCGAGGGAACTACAATGAGCAGTTCTTC	CASSISWRGNYNEQFF
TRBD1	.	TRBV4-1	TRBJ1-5	TGCGCCAGCAGCCTTTACTCCGGGACAGGGGGCCTCAATCAGCCCCAGCATTTT	CASSLYSGTGGLNQPQHF
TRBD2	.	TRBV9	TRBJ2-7	TGTGCCAGCAGCCCCTTTTCTAGCGGGAGCTACGAGCAGTACTTC	CASSPFSSGSYEQYF
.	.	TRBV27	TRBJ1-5	TGTGCCAGCAGGCCGGGAAGCAATCAGCCCCAGCATTTT	CASRPGSNQPQHF
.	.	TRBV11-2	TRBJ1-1	TGTGCCAGCAGTAACCGTACAGGGTTGAACACTGAAGCTTTCTTT	CASSNRTGLNTEAFF